This TCR beta chain appears in the sequencing data of a study of T cells in Graves' hyperthyroidism and ophthalmopathy. Study findings and constraints: In the analysis, a 13 V-J model separated ophthalmopathy from stable hyperthyroidism.

Germline loops: CDR1 MNHNS, CDR2 SASEGT. Trimming took 8 bases from V and 3 from J, leaving 9 bases between them. This CDR3 region has 12 residues. RNA transcripts yielded amplified TCR beta CDR3 regions. The HTBI set primed first-round TCR CDR3 RT-PCR. TCRdb redid the calling of the multiplex PCR reads with MiXCR, one entry per CDR3 protein. The repertoire has about 380,000 distinct CDR3 sequences, roughly 18% of them found once; the top ten carry 35% to 45%. As to this clonotype: Its target is unknown.

Sequencing was performed on blood. This sequence joins TRBV6-1 and TRBJ2-3; D call uncertain. This receptor was obtained from a man aged 18 to 30 with Graves' ophthalmopathy. CDR3 DNA: TGTGCCAGCGGTGGGCGGACAGATACGCAGTATTTT. Its protein is CASGGRTDTQYF.